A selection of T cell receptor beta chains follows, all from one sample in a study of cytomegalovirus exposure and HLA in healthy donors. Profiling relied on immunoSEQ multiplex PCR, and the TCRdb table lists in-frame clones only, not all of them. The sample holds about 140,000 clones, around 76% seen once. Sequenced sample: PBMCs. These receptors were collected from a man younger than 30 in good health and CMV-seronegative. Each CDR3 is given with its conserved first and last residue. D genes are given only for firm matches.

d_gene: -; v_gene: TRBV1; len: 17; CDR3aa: CTSSQDPLGRYTDTQYF
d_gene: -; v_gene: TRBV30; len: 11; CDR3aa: CAATRRETQYF
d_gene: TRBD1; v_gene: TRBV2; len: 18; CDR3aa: CASSAGQGSIPSTDTQYF
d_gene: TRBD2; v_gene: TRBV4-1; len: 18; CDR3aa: CASSQDRGGGAKRDTQYF
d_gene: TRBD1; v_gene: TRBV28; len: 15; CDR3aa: CASSKTGNSYNEQFF
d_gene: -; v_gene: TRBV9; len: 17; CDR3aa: CASSVGRNYQNTGELFF
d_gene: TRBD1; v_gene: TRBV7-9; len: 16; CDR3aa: CASNFLNRGRDTEAFF
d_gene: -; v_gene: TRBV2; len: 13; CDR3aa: CASTSGGLRGYTF
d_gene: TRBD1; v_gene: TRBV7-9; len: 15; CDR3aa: CASSGRQGAREKLFF
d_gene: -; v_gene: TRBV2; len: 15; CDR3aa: CATTFFPAGNQPQHF
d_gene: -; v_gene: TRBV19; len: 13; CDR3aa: CASSSLGGETQYF
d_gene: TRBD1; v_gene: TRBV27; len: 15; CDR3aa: CASSWTGARGDTQYF
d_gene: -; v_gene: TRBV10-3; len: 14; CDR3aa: CAISEGQTSYEQYF
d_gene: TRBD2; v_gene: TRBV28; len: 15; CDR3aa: CASTPSGRGYNEQFF
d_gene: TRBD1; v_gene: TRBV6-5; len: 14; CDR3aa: CASSGTGVSYEQYF
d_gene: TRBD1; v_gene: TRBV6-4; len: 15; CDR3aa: CASRQGALGANVLTF
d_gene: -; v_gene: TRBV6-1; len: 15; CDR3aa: CASSESSRTSYGYTF
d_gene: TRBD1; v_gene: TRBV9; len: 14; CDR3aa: CASSTGTDYNEQFF
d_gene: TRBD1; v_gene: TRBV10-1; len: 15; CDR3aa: CASSDPAGGPYEQYF
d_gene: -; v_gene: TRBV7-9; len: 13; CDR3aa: CASSPVAGTEAFF
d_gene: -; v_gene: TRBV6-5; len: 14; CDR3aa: CASSVGRGNTEAFF
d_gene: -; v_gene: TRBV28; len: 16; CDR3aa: CASSLFQGEEDEKLFF
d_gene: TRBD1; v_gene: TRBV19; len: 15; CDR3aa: CASSIGTGGLYEQYF
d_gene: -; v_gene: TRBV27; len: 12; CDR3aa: CASSFNTDTQYF
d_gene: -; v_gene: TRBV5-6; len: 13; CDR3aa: CASSKWEVETQYF
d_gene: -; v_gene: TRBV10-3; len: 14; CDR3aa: CAISESGAGTEAFF